These 18 T cell receptor beta chains were sequenced from one sample in a study of blood T cell repertoires in COVID-19. Only in-frame clones appear in the TCRdb table, and some are missing; sequencing was by immunoSEQ multiplex PCR. The sample shows about 31,000 clones, 88% of them seen only once. The sample comprised peripheral blood. These receptors were collected from a man aged 55 to 69 with COVID-19, enrolled during active disease.

The gene calls are TRBV12-5 and TRBJ2-3; 9 bases match TRBD1. CDR1 is LGHNT and CDR2 is FRNRAP in the germline V gene. V dropped 7 bases and J dropped 4; count of bases not matched to a gene: 12. This CDR3 has 16 amino acids. The CDR3 bases are TGTGCTAGTGCCCCTGGGGGCGGGACAGGGCCAGATACGCAGTATTTT. Amino acid sequence: CASAPGGGTGPDTQYF.

The V gene is TRBV20-1, the J gene TRBJ1-2; D is uncertain. Trimming cost V 1 base and J 5 bases, with 2 bases left between them. CDR3 length equals 10 residues. Germline loops: CDR1 DFQATT, CDR2 SNEGSKA (reference sequence). CDR3 region: CSARAYGYTF. CDR3 DNA sequence: TGCAGTGCTAGAGCGTATGGCTACACCTTC.

The chain carries TRBV4-2 and TRBJ2-5; 9 bases match TRBD2. Looked up from germline, CDR1 is LGHNA and CDR2 is YNFKEQ. J was trimmed by 2 bases and V by 1 base; bases with no gene match: 2. The CDR3 has 15 residues. The DNA for the CDR3 is TGTGCCAGCAGCCAAGGGACTAGCGATCAAGAGACCCAGTACTTC. As protein: CASSQGTSDQETQYF.

This chain connects TRBV5-1 to TRBJ2-2; possibly TRBD1 for D (7 bases). Germline V gene sequence: CDR1 SGHRS, CDR2 YFSETQ. The length of the CDR3 is 15 residues. Trimming removed 4 bases from V and 0 bases from J, with 10 bases in between. CDR3 in DNA: TGCGCCAGCAGCGCGGGACAGACGAACACCGGGGAGCTGTTTTTT. Protein sequence: CASSAGQTNTGELFF.

The chain is built from TRBV28 and TRBJ1-2, with D unresolved. CDR1 MDHEN and CDR2 SYDVKM come from the germline V gene. This CDR3 has 14 amino acids. The ends were cut back, 5 bases at V and 1 base at J, with 11 bases in the middle. CDR3 protein: CASSAPSGNYGYTF. The CDR3 DNA sequence: TGTGCCAGCAGTGCTCCCAGCGGTAACTATGGCTACACCTTC.

The chain carries TRBV5-1 and TRBJ2-2; TRBD1 aligns across 8 bases. J was trimmed by 8 bases and V by 4 bases; bases with no gene match: 7. The CDR3 is 14 residues long. Germline V lookup: CDR1 SGHRS, CDR2 YFSETQ. Written as DNA, the CDR3 is TGCGCCAGCAGCCCCCAGGGGGCGACGGGGGAGCTGTTTTTT. It is translated as CASSPQGATGELFF.

The chain has TRBV9 and TRBJ1-1, with D tentatively TRBD1 (6 bases). Deletions cut 4 bases from V and 14 bases from J, with 24 bases between. The CDR3 spans 14 residues. CDR1 is SGDLS and CDR2 is YYNGEE in the germline V gene. The CDR3 DNA is TGTGCCAGCAGCTCCTCCAACAGGGCCGCTGGAGCCTTCTTT. The encoded protein is CASSSSNRAAGAFF. The full variable domain, completed using reference TRBV9 and TRBJ1-1, is DSGVTQTPKHLITATGQRVTLRCSPRSGDLSVYWYQQSLDQGLQFLIQYYNGEERAKGNILERFSAQQFPDLHSELNLSSLELGDSALYFCASSSSNRAAGAFFGQGTRLTVV.

The V and J genes are TRBV3-1 (or the pseudogene TRBV3-2) and TRBJ2-3; 8 bases match TRBD2. In germline, CDR1 is LGHDT, CDR2 YNNKEL (reference sequence). The length of the CDR3 is 15 residues. J was trimmed by 3 bases and V by 7 bases; bases with no gene match: 9. In nucleotides, the CDR3 is TGTGCCAGCACCCCGACTAGCGCCGGAACAGATACGCAGTATTTT. Translation gives CASTPTSAGTDTQYF.

The CDR3 here is CASTDRGYGYTF. The CDR3 DNA reads as TGTGCCAGCACGGACAGGGGCTATGGCTACACCTTC. V usage is TRBV28 and J usage is TRBJ1-2, with TRBD1 identical over 9 bases. The CDR3 consists of 12 residues. The junction had 1 base not matched to a gene; V was cut back by 7 bases and J by 4 bases. Per germline, CDR1 MDHEN and CDR2 SYDVKM.

The chain links TRBV14 to TRBJ1-4; D gene unclear. Trimming cost V 3 bases and J 0 bases, with 8 bases left between them. This CDR3 has 15 residues. The V gene's germline CDR1 is SGHDN and CDR2 FVKESK. The CDR3 bases are TGTGCCAGCAGCCACCAGACAACAACTAATGAAAAACTGTTTTTT. This codes for CASSHQTTTNEKLFF.

J is TRBJ2-5 and V is TRBV28; D unclear. The CDR3 loop spans 13 amino acids. Germline CDR1 MDHEN, CDR2 SYDVKM. Trimming removed 4 bases at V and 1 base at J, with 7 bases between. The CDR3 DNA follows: TGTGCCAGCAGTTCTAGAACCCAAGAGACCCAGTACTTC. Amino acids: CASSSRTQETQYF.

This clone was seen only once. CDR3 DNA sequence: TGCGCCAGCAGTGAGGAGGGTAGCGGGAGTTACGAGCAGTACTTC. Its translation: CASSEEGSGSYEQYF. The chain is built from TRBV10-2 and TRBJ2-7; 9 positions match TRBD2. Looked up from germline, CDR1 is WSHSY and CDR2 is SAAADI. CDR3 size: 15 residues. Unmatched junction bases numbered 6, after V lost 2 bases and J lost 4 bases.

A single count supports this clone. The rearrangement joins TRBV19 to TRBJ2-4; D not certain. V lost 4 bases and J 0 bases, leaving 7 bases between the germline ends. Germline CDR1 is LNHDA and CDR2 is SQIVND (reference sequence). This CDR3 is built from 14 residues. CDR3: CASSSDLAKNIQYF. The CDR3 bases are TGTGCCAGTAGTAGCGATCTAGCCAAAAACATTCAGTACTTC.

The chain joins TRBV19 to TRBJ1-5; no reliable D call. Germline V gene lookup returns CDR1 LNHDA and CDR2 SQIVND (reference sequence). V was trimmed by 2 bases and J by 7 bases, leaving 9 bases between them. The length of the CDR3 is 13 residues. This chain's CDR3 is CASSITLRQPQHF. CDR3 sequence (DNA): TGTGCCAGTAGTATAACTTTGCGACAGCCCCAGCATTTT.

The genes are TRBV5-6 and TRBJ2-7, with D unresolved. Germline V gives CDR1 SGHDT, CDR2 YYEEEE. Trimming took off 1 base at V and 1 base at J, with 12 bases between the two ends. The CDR3 has 15 amino acids. CDR3 nucleotide sequence: TGTGCCAGCAGCTTGCAGGCAGCTTTTTCCTACGAGCAGTACTTC. Its protein is CASSLQAAFSYEQYF.

The chain couples TRBV7-9 to TRBJ2-3; 7 nucleotides align to TRBD1. The CDR3 has 14 residues. Trimming at V came to 10 bases and at J to 0 bases, leaving 7 bases not matched to a gene. Germline CDR1 is SEHNR and CDR2 is FQNEAQ (reference sequence). In nucleotides, the CDR3 is TGTGCCACCACAGGACAGGATAGCACAGATACGCAGTATTTT. Translation: CATTGQDSTDTQYF.

The rearrangement links TRBV28 to TRBJ1-5; D not certain. Germline CDR1 is MDHEN and CDR2 is SYDVKM. The CDR3 spans 14 residues. Trimming removed 5 bases at V and 3 bases at J, with 11 bases between. The CDR3 coding sequence is TGTGCCAGCAGTGAGAGGCCTTCCAATCAGCCCCAGCATTTT. It translates to CASSERPSNQPQHF. The full variable domain, rest sourced from reference TRBV28 and TRBJ1-5, is DVKVTQSSRYLVKRTGEKVFLECVQDMDHENMFWYRQDPGLGLRLIYFSYDVKMKEKGDIPEGYSVSREKKERFSLILESASTNQTSMYLCASSERPSNQPQHFGDGTRLSIL.

V and J are TRBV30 and TRBJ1-5; perhaps TRBD1 as D (5 bases). The CDR3 length is 18 residues. V lost 0 bases and J lost 0, with 18 bases in between. CDR1 GTSNPN and CDR2 SVGIG come from the germline V gene (reference sequence). The CDR3 bases are TGTGCCTGGAGTGTATCTAGGGGCACCGGGTATAGCAATCAGCCCCAGCATTTT. Amino acids: CAWSVSRGTGYSNQPQHF.